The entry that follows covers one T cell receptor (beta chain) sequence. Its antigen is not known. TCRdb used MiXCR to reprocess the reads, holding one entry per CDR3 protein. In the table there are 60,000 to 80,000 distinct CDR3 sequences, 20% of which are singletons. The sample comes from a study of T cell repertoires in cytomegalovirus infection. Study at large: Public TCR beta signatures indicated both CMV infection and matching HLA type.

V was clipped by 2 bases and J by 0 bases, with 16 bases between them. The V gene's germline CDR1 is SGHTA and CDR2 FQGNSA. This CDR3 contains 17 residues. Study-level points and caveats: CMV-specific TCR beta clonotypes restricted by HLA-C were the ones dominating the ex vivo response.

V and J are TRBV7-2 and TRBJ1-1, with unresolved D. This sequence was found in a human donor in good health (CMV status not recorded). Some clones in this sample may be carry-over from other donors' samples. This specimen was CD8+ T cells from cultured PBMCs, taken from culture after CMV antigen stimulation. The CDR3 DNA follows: TGTGCCAGCAGCTTAAGGCGCAGACCGACGATGAACACTGAAGCTTTCTTT. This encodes CASSLRRRPTMNTEAFF.